Listed here is a single TCR beta chain. The antigen remains unidentified. One end of the junction is discordant with germline, which a read error may explain. Three rounds of nested PCR, following a modified ARM-PCR protocol, produced the TCRbeta library. TCRdb fed the multiplex PCR reads into MiXCR, producing one record per CDR3 protein. The table shows fewer than 150,000 distinct CDR3 sequences, with approximately 66% occurring only once. No cell sorting was done before RNA was extracted from the tissue. Between August and November 2014, newly diagnosed, chemotherapy-naive lung cancer patients underwent thoracic surgery in China. This sample is part of a study of tumor and adjacent non-tumor tissue in lung cancer. Study-level information: There were around 11 adenocarcinoma, a couple of squamous cell carcinoma and 1 small cell lung cancer cases.

General study results and limits: In normal lung, the top 100 clones were significantly more dominant than in tumor. Shorter survival was associated with higher TCR diversity in tumors.

Sequenced material: lung tumor tissue. The clonotype comes from a man between 60 and 70 years old with small cell lung cancer.

The CDR3: CASSQDFGDTEAFF. In nucleotides, the CDR3 is TGTGCCAGTAGCCAAGATTTCGGGGACACTGAAGCTTTCTTT. The gene calls are TRBV4-2 and TRBJ1-1, with D unresolved. The CDR3 has 14 amino acids. Germline V gene sequence: CDR1 LGHNA, CDR2 YNFKEQ.